The subject of this entry is one TCR beta chain. This entry is derived from a study of blood T cell repertoires in COVID-19. Study-level information: Both acute and convalescent COVID-19 samples were obtained from the United States, Italy and Spain. PBMCs, B-cell-depleted T cells, or T cells provided the cDNA or gDNA that made up the material.

Original analysis: Scientists estimated how many nucleated cells there were by amplifying reference gene primers. Some clones are missing from TCRdb's copy, which holds only in-frame ones; the method was immunoSEQ multiplex PCR. Clone size and the V and J calls come from that table; the DNA yielded D and trimming. The sample carries about 170,000 clones, roughly 80% recorded once. The CDR3 spans 14 residues. The V gene's germline CDR1 is SNHLY and CDR2 FYNNEI. J lost 5 bases, V lost 6 bases, and 7 bases had no gene match. The chain joins TRBV2 to TRBJ2-1, with 7 nucleotides matching TRBD2. The sequencing sample was made of peripheral blood. This TCR was recovered from a man aged 70-80 years with active or convalescent COVID-19. The CDR3 here is CASSPTSFDNEQFF. The CDR3 nucleotides read TGTGCCAGCAGCCCGACTAGCTTCGACAATGAGCAGTTCTTC. Filled out from reference TRBV2 and TRBJ2-1, the complete variable domain reads EPEVTQTPSHQVTQMGQEVILRCVPISNHLYFYWYRQILGQKVEFLVSFYNNEISEKSEIFDDQFSVERPDGSNFTLKIRSTKLEDSAMYFCASSPTSFDNEQFFGPGTRLTVL.